This T cell receptor (beta chain) was profiled in a study of relationships among human T cell subsets. Study results and caveats: Clones with over 100 reads held over 60% of CD8+ cytotoxic sequences. No significant subset differences appeared in V, D, J use, CDR3 length or N-additions. Th1, Th2 and regulatory T cells shared many CDR3 sequences.

A note on this clonotype: Its specificity is not known.

The germline CDR1 and CDR2 sequences are MDHEN and SYDVKM. The CDR3 has 13 residues. V shed 5 bases, J shed 7 bases, and the junction held 7 bases outside the gene matches. The T cell receptor alpha and beta CDR3 regions were amplified from mRNA by semiquantitative ARM-PCR. Tagged nested gene-specific primers were used first, then communal superprimers amplified exponentially. In TCRdb, the multiplex PCR reads were re-called with MiXCR into one record per CDR3 protein. This sample has approximately 4,300 distinct CDR3 sequences, with approximately 80% found just once. The chain links TRBV28 to TRBJ2-5; the match to TRBD1 covers 7 bases. Sequences were obtained from total T cells sorted from blood. The source of this sequence is a man aged 35 to 55 in good health. CDR3 residues: CASSQTGLGTQYF. DNA of the CDR3: TGTGCCAGCAGTCAGACAGGGCTCGGGACCCAGTACTTC.